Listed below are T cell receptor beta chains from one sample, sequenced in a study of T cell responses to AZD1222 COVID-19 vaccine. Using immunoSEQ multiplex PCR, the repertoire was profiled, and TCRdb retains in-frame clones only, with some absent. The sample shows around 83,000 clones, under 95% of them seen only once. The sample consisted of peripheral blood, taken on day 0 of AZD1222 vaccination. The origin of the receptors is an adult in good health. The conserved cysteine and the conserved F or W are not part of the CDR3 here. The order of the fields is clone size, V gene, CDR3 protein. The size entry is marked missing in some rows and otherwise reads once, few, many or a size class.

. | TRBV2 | ASTEARIYEQF
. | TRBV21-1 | ASNSSAGSGGSYNSPLH
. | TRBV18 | ASSPVGQGHEQY
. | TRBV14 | ASSPDRGLF
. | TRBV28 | ASSLRNTEAF
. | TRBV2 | ASSFQQGGNTIY
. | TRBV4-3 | ASSQVSGGLSSYEQY
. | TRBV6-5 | ASSRPGLAYNEQF
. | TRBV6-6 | ASSYSGASGSYEQY
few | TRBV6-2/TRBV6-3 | ASSYAGALDIQY
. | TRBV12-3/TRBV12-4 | ASSLQIQETQY
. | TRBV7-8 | ASSLAPVQADQPQH
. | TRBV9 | ASSGRDSTYEQY
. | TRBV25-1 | ASSAGKGQPQH
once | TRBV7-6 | ASSFRDDGGYT
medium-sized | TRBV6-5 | ASSYSNGDGGYT
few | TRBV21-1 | ASYHGYT
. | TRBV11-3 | ASSLEGGTYEQY
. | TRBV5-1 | ASSSVKGSTNYGYT
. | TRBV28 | ASSLRGLAGSNEQF
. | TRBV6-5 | ASSRTRRFDEQY
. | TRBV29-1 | SVEGPGYEQY